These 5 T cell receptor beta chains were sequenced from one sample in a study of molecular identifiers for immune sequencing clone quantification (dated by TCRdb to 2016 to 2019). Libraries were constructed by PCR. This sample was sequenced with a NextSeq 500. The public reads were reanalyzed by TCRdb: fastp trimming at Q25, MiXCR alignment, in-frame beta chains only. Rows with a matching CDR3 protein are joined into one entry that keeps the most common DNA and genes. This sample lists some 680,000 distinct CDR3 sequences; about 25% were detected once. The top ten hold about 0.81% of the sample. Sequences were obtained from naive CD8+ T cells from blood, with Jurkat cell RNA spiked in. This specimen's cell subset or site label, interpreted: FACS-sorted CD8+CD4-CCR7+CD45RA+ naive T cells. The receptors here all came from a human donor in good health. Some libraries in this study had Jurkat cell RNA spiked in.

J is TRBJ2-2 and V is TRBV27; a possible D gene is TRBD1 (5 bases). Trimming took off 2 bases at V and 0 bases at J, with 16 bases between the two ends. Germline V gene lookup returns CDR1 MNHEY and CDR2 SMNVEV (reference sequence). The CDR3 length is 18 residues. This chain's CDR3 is CASSLLVRRESNTGELFF. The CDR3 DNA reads TGTGCCAGCAGTTTACTTGTACGCAGGGAATCGAACACCGGGGAGCTGTTTTTT.

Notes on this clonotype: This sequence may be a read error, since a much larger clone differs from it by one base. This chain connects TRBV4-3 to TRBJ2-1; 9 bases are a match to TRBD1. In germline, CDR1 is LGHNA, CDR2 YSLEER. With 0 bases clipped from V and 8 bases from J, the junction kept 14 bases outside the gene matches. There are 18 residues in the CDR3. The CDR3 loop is CASSQEVAGTGRVDEQFF. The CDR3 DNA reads TGCGCCAGCAGCCAAGAAGTGGCCGGGACAGGGCGCGTCGATGAGCAGTTCTTC.

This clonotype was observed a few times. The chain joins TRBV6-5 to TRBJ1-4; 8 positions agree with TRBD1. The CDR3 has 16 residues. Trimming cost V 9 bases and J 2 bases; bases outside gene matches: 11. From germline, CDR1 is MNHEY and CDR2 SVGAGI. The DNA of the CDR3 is TGTGCCAGTAGAATCGGGCAGGGGGCTACTAATGAAAAACTGTTTTTT. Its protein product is CASRIGQGATNEKLFF.

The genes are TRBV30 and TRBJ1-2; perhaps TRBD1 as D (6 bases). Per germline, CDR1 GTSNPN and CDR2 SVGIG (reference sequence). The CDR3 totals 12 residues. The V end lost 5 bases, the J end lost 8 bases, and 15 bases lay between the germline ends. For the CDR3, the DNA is TGTGCCTGGGAGGGGGGGACCTTCGGCTACACCTTC. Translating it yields CAWEGGTFGYTF.

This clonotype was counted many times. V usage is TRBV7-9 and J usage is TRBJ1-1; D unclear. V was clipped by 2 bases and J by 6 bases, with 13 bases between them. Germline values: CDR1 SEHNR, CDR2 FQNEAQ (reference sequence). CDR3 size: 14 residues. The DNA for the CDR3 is TGTGCCAGCAGCTTACACCCATCGGTGGCTGAAGCTTTCTTT. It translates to CASSLHPSVAEAFF.